The 29 T cell receptor beta chains reported below all come from one sample, sequenced in a study of early T cells in non-severe SARS-CoV-2 infection. TCRdb reprocessed the 5' RACE reads with MiXCR, giving one entry per CDR3 protein. The table includes tens of thousands of distinct CDR3 sequences, about an eighth detected once. Sequenced: whole blood. Every receptor here comes from an adult who was a healthcare worker with PCR-confirmed SARS-CoV-2 infection or an uninfected control (not recorded which).

The chain couples TRBV5-1 to TRBJ2-3; perhaps TRBD2 as D (5 bases). With 0 bases removed from V and 5 bases from J, the gap between germline ends came to 13 bases. This CDR3 comprises 15 residues. Germline values: CDR1 SGHRS, CDR2 YFSETQ. CDR3 loop: CASSLDSRGLDTQYF. The CDR3 DNA is TGCGCCAGCAGCTTGGATTCTAGAGGGTTAGATACGCAGTATTTT.

This clonotype was found many times. The V gene is TRBV12-3 or TRBV12-4, the J gene TRBJ2-1; D may match TRBD1 or TRBD2 (7 bases each). The length of the CDR3 is 21 residues. Trimming removed 6 bases from V and 0 bases from J, with 30 bases in between. CDR3 coding DNA: TGTGCCAGCAGCCCTGGGGGAGACAGGGTCCCTGGGGGGGCCTCCTACAATGAGCAGTTCTTC. It encodes CASSPGGDRVPGGASYNEQFF.

The sample holds many counts of this clonotype. The gene calls are TRBV18 and TRBJ2-7, with D perhaps matching TRBD1 (5 bases). Germline V gene lookup returns CDR1 KGHSH and CDR2 LQKENI. V dropped 6 bases and J dropped 2 bases, with 11 bases sitting between them. This CDR3 is built from 13 residues. Written as DNA, the CDR3 is TGTGCCAGCTCCCTAGGGGCGACCTACGAGCAGTACTTC. Protein sequence: CASSLGATYEQYF.

This chain connects TRBV3-1 to TRBJ2-7; D ambiguous. The CDR3 is 13 amino acids. Germline V gene data show CDR1 as LGHDT and CDR2 as YNNKEL (reference sequence). V was shortened by 1 base and J by 7 bases, with 11 bases between the two germline ends. The CDR3 DNA reads TGTGCCAGCAGCCAAGTGGACCCATGGGAGCAGTACTTC. It specifies CASSQVDPWEQYF.

This chain links TRBV2 with TRBJ2-7; 12 bases are shared with TRBD2. The CDR3 loop spans 14 amino acids. The germline V gene encodes CDR1 SNHLY and CDR2 FYNNEI. The V segment lost 4 bases and the J segment 2 bases; nucleotides outside the gene matches: 0. The CDR3 DNA sequence: TGTGCCAGCAGTGGACTAGCGGGAGCCTACGAGCAGTACTTC. Protein: CASSGLAGAYEQYF. Supplemented by reference TRBV2 and TRBJ2-7, the full variable domain reads EPEVTQTPSHQVTQMGQEVILRCVPISNHLYFYWYRQILGQKVEFLVSFYNNEISEKSEIFDDQFSVERPDGSNFTLKIRSTKLEDSAMYFCASSGLAGAYEQYFGPGTRLTVT.

This chain links TRBV7-9 with TRBJ2-2; no firm D call. The ends were cut back, 0 bases at V and 1 base at J, with 6 bases in the middle. Per germline, CDR1 SEHNR and CDR2 FQNEAQ (reference sequence). The CDR3 runs 15 residues. The CDR3 DNA sequence: TGTGCCAGCAGCTTAGCGTCGGGGAACACCGGGGAGCTGTTTTTT. It yields the protein CASSLASGNTGELFF.

The chain has TRBV6-5 and TRBJ2-7; possible D gene TRBD1, 6 bases. The CDR3 is 14 residues long. V lost 6 bases, J lost 0 bases, and 12 bases lay in between. Germline V lookup: CDR1 MNHEY, CDR2 SVGAGI. The CDR3 DNA sequence: TGTGCCAGCAGGACAGGCCGATCCTCCTACGAGCAGTACTTC. Protein: CASRTGRSSYEQYF.

This clonotype was observed many times. V usage is TRBV2 and J usage is TRBJ2-1, with 9 bases lining up with TRBD2. V trimming: 8 bases; J trimming: 4 bases; junction bases outside the gene matches: 6. Germline V gives CDR1 SNHLY, CDR2 FYNNEI. The CDR3 sequence is 14 residues long. The CDR3 loop is CASLAGASYNEQFF. In DNA, the CDR3 is TGTGCCAGCTTAGCGGGGGCAAGTTACAATGAGCAGTTCTTC.

The V gene is TRBV20-1, the J gene TRBJ1-1; no clear D gene. The V end lost 2 bases, the J end lost 2 bases, and 15 bases lay between the germline ends. The CDR3 runs 15 residues. Germline lookup yields CDR1 DFQATT and CDR2 SNEGSKA (reference sequence). CDR3 DNA: TGCAGTGCTAGAAGGGATTTTACACGTAACACTGAAGCTTTCTTT. Translated: CSARRDFTRNTEAFF.

The rearrangement links TRBV11-2 to TRBJ1-5; D gene uncertain. Germline CDR1 is SGHAT and CDR2 is FQNNGV. The CDR3 covers 16 residues. V lost 0 bases and J 3 bases, leaving 12 bases between the germline ends. For the CDR3, the DNA is TGTGCCAGCAGCTTAGATGGCCAGATACACAATCAGCCCCAGCATTTT. Amino acid sequence: CASSLDGQIHNQPQHF.

J is TRBJ2-3 and V is TRBV7-2, with 8 bases aligning to TRBD2. Losses at the gene ends were 5 bases for V and 8 bases for J; bases not matched to a gene: 9. CDR1 SGHTA and CDR2 FQGNSA come from the germline V gene. The CDR3 extends over 14 amino acids. CDR3 sequence (DNA): TGTGCCAGCAGCCGTAGACCCCGGGAGGGTACGCAGTATTTT. It specifies CASSRRPREGTQYF.

This clonotype came up many times. This sequence joins TRBV20-1 and TRBJ2-5; possibly TRBD2 for D (5 bases). The CDR3 is 14 residues long. V was trimmed by 1 base and J by 2 bases, leaving 11 bases between them. Germline values: CDR1 DFQATT, CDR2 SNEGSKA (reference sequence). The CDR3 reads CSARGERSQETQYF. DNA of the CDR3: TGCAGTGCTAGAGGGGAGCGGAGTCAAGAGACCCAGTACTTC.

V and J are TRBV28 and TRBJ1-5, with D tentatively TRBD1 (5 bases). There are 14 residues in the CDR3. The V gene lost 3 bases and the J gene lost 2 bases, with 8 bases spanning the gap. The germline gives CDR1 MDHEN, CDR2 SYDVKM. CDR3 DNA sequence: TGTGCCAGCAGTTTTCAAGGGGGCAATCAGCCCCAGCATTTT. Its translation: CASSFQGGNQPQHF.

The gene calls are TRBV7-3 and TRBJ2-1; weak D call: TRBD2 (5 bases). Trimming shortened V by 8 bases and J by 9 bases, and 23 bases separated the two germline ends. Per the germline V gene, CDR1 is SGHTA and CDR2 is FQGTGA. The CDR3 length is 15 residues. CDR3 DNA sequence: TGTGCCAGCCAAAAAGAACGACTAACCAACAGTGAGCAGTTCTTC. It codes for CASQKERLTNSEQFF.

As DNA, the CDR3 is TGCGCCAGCAGCTTGGAAGGGACAGGGCTCAATGAAAAACTGTTTTTT. Its translation: CASSLEGTGLNEKLFF. The chain couples TRBV5-1 to TRBJ1-4; 9 bases agree with TRBD1. CDR1 SGHRS and CDR2 YFSETQ come from the germline V gene. The CDR3 is 16 residues long. The junction had 5 bases not matched to a gene; V was cut back by 0 bases and J by 5 bases.

This clonotype was seen at least ten times. V gene TRBV10-1 combines with J gene TRBJ2-2, with D unclear. The germline V gene has CDR1 WNHNN and CDR2 SYGVQD (reference sequence). The CDR3 spans 14 residues. V lost 4 bases and J lost 5, with 11 bases in between. In nucleotides, the CDR3 is TGCGCCAGCAGTGCGGCAGATCGGACCGGGGAGCTGTTTTTT. It encodes CASSAADRTGELFF.

The gene calls are TRBV5-1 and TRBJ1-2; 12 bases are shared with TRBD1. Germline CDR1 is SGHRS and CDR2 is YFSETQ. Unmatched junction bases numbered 6, after V lost 5 bases and J lost 7 bases. This CDR3 contains 14 residues. CDR3 in DNA: TGCGCCAGCAGTAGGGGACAGGGGGCCTCTGGCTACACCTTC. This codes for CASSRGQGASGYTF.

The chain joins TRBV28 to TRBJ1-1, with no clear D. Trimming pared 2 bases from V and 1 base from J, leaving 2 bases between. There are 12 residues in the CDR3. Germline CDR1 MDHEN, CDR2 SYDVKM. The CDR3 nucleotides read TGTGCCAGCAGTTTACCGAACACTGAAGCTTTCTTT. It yields the protein CASSLPNTEAFF.

This sequence joins TRBV5-1 and TRBJ2-6; D unclear. V shed 3 bases and J shed 1 base, with 8 bases lying between them. The CDR3 spans 15 residues. The germline V gene has CDR1 SGHRS and CDR2 YFSETQ. This chain's CDR3 is CASSSDQSGANVLTF. In DNA, the CDR3 is TGCGCCAGCAGCTCGGACCAATCTGGGGCCAACGTCCTGACTTTC.

The V call is TRBV7-6, the J call TRBJ2-5; TRBD2 agrees at 10 bases. Germline values: CDR1 SGHVS, CDR2 FNYEAQ. J was trimmed by 4 bases and V by 1 base; bases with no gene match: 3. The CDR3 extends over 15 amino acids. The CDR3 protein is CASSLERTSGETQYF. CDR3 nucleotide sequence: TGTGCCAGCAGCTTAGAGAGGACTAGCGGAGAGACCCAGTACTTC.

This clonotype was observed a handful of times. For the CDR3, the DNA is TGTGCCAGCAGCTTAGTGGAGCTCGGTGAAGCTTTCTTT. Translation: CASSLVELGEAFF. The chain links TRBV11-1 to TRBJ1-1; D not certain. Germline V gene lookup returns CDR1 SGHAT and CDR2 FQDESV (reference sequence). CDR3 length equals 13 residues. V was trimmed by 1 base and J by 7 bases, leaving 10 bases between them.

This clonotype was recorded at least ten times. The J gene is TRBJ2-5, the V gene TRBV5-4; TRBD2 agrees at 8 bases. Germline-derived CDR1 and CDR2 are SGHNT and YYREEE (reference sequence). The CDR3 has 14 amino acids. V was clipped by 0 bases and J by 5 bases; unmatched bases: 3. CDR3 coding DNA: TGTGCCAGCAGCTTGGGACTAGCGTCGGAGACCCAGTACTTC. Translating gives CASSLGLASETQYF. The variable domain in full, with the rest retrieved from reference TRBV5-4 and TRBJ2-5, is ETGVTQSPTHLIKTRGQQVTLRCSSQSGHNTVSWYQQALGQGPQFIFQYYREEENGRGNFPPRFSGLQFPNYSSELNVNALELDDSALYLCASSLGLASETQYFGPGTRLLVL.

This clonotype was picked up many times. The rearrangement joins TRBV28 to TRBJ2-7; 13 nucleotides line up with TRBD2. Trimming at V came to 6 bases and at J to 3 bases, leaving 11 bases not matched to a gene. CDR3 size: 17 residues. Germline CDR1 MDHEN, CDR2 SYDVKM. CDR3 loop: CASRIGGGLAGFYEQYF. DNA for the CDR3: TGTGCCAGCAGGATAGGAGGGGGACTAGCGGGGTTCTACGAGCAGTACTTC. Together with reference TRBV28 and TRBJ2-7, the CDR3 gives the full variable domain: DVKVTQSSRYLVKRTGEKVFLECVQDMDHENMFWYRQDPGLGLRLIYFSYDVKMKEKGDIPEGYSVSREKKERFSLILESASTNQTSMYLCASRIGGGLAGFYEQYFGPGTRLTVT.

The chain is built from TRBV11-3 and TRBJ2-3; no clear D gene. Germline assignment: CDR1 SGHNT and CDR2 YENEEA. V lost 6 bases to trimming and J lost 6 bases, with 22 bases between them. The CDR3 contains 16 residues. CDR3 coding DNA: TGTGCCAGCAGTTTCGGACCCCCCGGGCCAGATGATACGCAGTATTTT. It yields the protein CASSFGPPGPDDTQYF.

A few counts support this clonotype. The rearrangement joins TRBV6-6 to TRBJ2-7; possible D gene TRBD2, 6 bases. V lost 5 bases to trimming and J lost 1 base, with 9 bases between them. The CDR3 has 13 residues. Germline values: CDR1 MNHNY, CDR2 SVGAGI (reference sequence). The CDR3 loop is CASSVGLSYEQYF. The CDR3 region has the DNA TGTGCCAGCAGTGTGGGACTTTCCTACGAGCAGTACTTC.

This clonotype was detected a few times. This chain joins TRBV11-2 and TRBJ2-2; D is ambiguous. There are 17 residues in the CDR3. Trimming removed 5 bases at V and 0 bases at J, with 16 bases between. In germline, CDR1 is SGHAT, CDR2 FQNNGV. CDR3 sequence reads: CASSPGRWVTNTGELFF. CDR3 nucleotides: TGTGCCAGCAGCCCCGGGCGGTGGGTCACGAACACCGGGGAGCTGTTTTTT.

Of note for this clonotype: A much larger clone differs from this one at a single base, so this may be a read error. V and J are TRBV7-2 and TRBJ1-2; the D is unclear. Germline V gene lookup returns CDR1 SGHTA and CDR2 FQGNSA. This CDR3 has 12 amino acids. The CDR3 here is CASSLRGNGHTF. Written as DNA, the CDR3 is TGTGCCAGCAGCTTACGCGGAAATGGCCACACCTTC.

The J gene is TRBJ2-1, the V gene TRBV29-1; 11 bases line up with TRBD2. V shed 6 bases and J 5 bases; nucleotides not matched to a gene: 9. This CDR3 is 15 amino acids long. Per the germline V gene, CDR1 is SQVTM and CDR2 is ANQGSEA. CDR3 coding DNA: TGCAGCGTGCGCCCCGGGACTAGCGGAAACAATGAGCAGTTCTTC. Protein product: CSVRPGTSGNNEQFF.

This clonotype occurred a few times. The chain combines TRBV10-3 with TRBJ2-7, with 7 bases that match TRBD1. With 0 bases clipped from V and 6 bases from J, the junction kept 5 bases outside the gene matches. CDR3 size: 14 residues. Germline V gene sequence: CDR1 ENHRY, CDR2 SYGVKD. The CDR3 DNA reads as TGTGCCATCAGTGAGTCTCCCGGGACAGCCGAGCAGTACTTC. It codes for CAISESPGTAEQYF.